Presented here are 22 T cell receptor beta chains from one specimen sequenced in a study of low-dose radiotherapy and immunotherapy resistance in tumors. It was with a constant-region primer and a V-primer adapter that TCRs were amplified over around 20 PCR cycles. TCRdb re-called the reads with MiXCR, one entry per CDR3 protein. Of approximately 52,000 distinct CDR3 sequences detected, 33% appear once; the ten largest clones hold roughly 8.2%. Time point defined: after trial treatment. This sample's treatment: LDRT plus nivolumab, ipilimumab, low-dose cyclophosphamide and aspirin (RACIN trial). Here the sequenced sample was PBMCs, taken after low-dose radiotherapy plus immunotherapy. Source of these receptors: a male donor with rectosigmoid adenocarcinoma.

This chain joins TRBV3-1 and TRBJ1-5, with D maybe TRBD1 (5 bases). Germline CDR1 is LGHDT and CDR2 is YNNKEL (reference sequence). The ends were cut back, 3 bases at V and 1 base at J, with 7 bases in the middle. The CDR3 runs to 14 residues. CDR3 sequence: CASSQGGSNQPQHF. As DNA, the CDR3 is TGTGCCAGCAGCCAGGGGGGGAGCAATCAGCCCCAGCATTTT. The whole variable domain, remainder taken from reference TRBV3-1 and TRBJ1-5, is DTAVSQTPKYLVTQMGNDKSIKCEQNLGHDTMYWYKQDSKKFLKIMFSYNNKELIINETVPNRFSPKSPDKAHLNLHINSLELGDSAVYFCASSQGGSNQPQHFGDGTRLSIL.

This clonotype was found many times. The chain has TRBV20-1 and TRBJ2-3, with D maybe TRBD2 (5 bases). The length of the CDR3 is 15 residues. Per the germline V gene, CDR1 is DFQATT and CDR2 is SNEGSKA (reference sequence). Trimming shortened V by 6 bases and J by 2 bases, and 18 bases separated the two germline ends. The CDR3 DNA reads TGCAGTGCGCGGCGGATCGGGGTGATCACAGATACGCAGTATTTT. This gives the protein CSARRIGVITDTQYF.

This clonotype was observed once. The chain recombines TRBV28 with TRBJ2-1; D uncertain. With 6 bases removed from V and 2 bases from J, the gap between germline ends came to 11 bases. Germline V gives CDR1 MDHEN, CDR2 SYDVKM. The CDR3 has 14 residues. This CDR3 reads CASSPSKPYNEQFF. CDR3 sequence (DNA): TGTGCCAGCAGCCCCTCCAAGCCCTACAATGAGCAGTTCTTC.

The V gene is TRBV2, the J gene TRBJ2-7; 7 bases line up with TRBD1. The germline gives CDR1 SNHLY, CDR2 FYNNEI. Trimming took 6 bases from V and 0 from J; bases not matched to a gene: 8. The CDR3 loop spans 15 amino acids. This CDR3 reads CASSNDRDPSYEQYF. In nucleotides, the CDR3 is TGTGCCAGCAGCAACGACAGGGATCCCTCCTACGAGCAGTACTTC. The full variable domain, its missing parts supplied by reference TRBV2 and TRBJ2-7, is EPEVTQTPSHQVTQMGQEVILRCVPISNHLYFYWYRQILGQKVEFLVSFYNNEISEKSEIFDDQFSVERPDGSNFTLKIRSTKLEDSAMYFCASSNDRDPSYEQYFGPGTRLTVT.

This clonotype was found many times. The V and J genes are TRBV5-8 and TRBJ2-7, with D possibly matching TRBD2 (6 bases). Looked up from germline, CDR1 is SGHTS and CDR2 is YDEGEE. The V and J ends lost 2 bases and 4 bases respectively, with 16 bases between them. The CDR3 has 15 amino acids. CDR3 residues: CASSLTRGGKYEQYF. CDR3 nucleotide sequence: TGTGCCAGCAGCTTAACGAGGGGCGGGAAATACGAGCAGTACTTC.

The chain links TRBV2 to TRBJ2-5; 9 bases match TRBD2. After removal of 4 bases from V and 5 bases from J, the junction contained 5 bases not matched to a gene. Germline CDR1 SNHLY, CDR2 FYNNEI. CDR3 size: 14 residues. The CDR3: CASSVREGPETQYF. As DNA, the CDR3 is TGTGCCAGCAGTGTGCGGGAGGGCCCCGAGACCCAGTACTTC.

The V and J genes are TRBV5-1 and TRBJ2-2, with 8 bases lining up with TRBD1. Germline loops: CDR1 SGHRS, CDR2 YFSETQ. After removal of 2 bases from V and 4 bases from J, the junction contained 7 bases not matched to a gene. The CDR3 loop spans 16 amino acids. CDR3 sequence reads: CASSFRTGLGTGELFF. The CDR3 nucleotides read TGCGCCAGCAGCTTTAGGACAGGGCTTGGCACCGGGGAGCTGTTTTTT.

This clonotype was detected only once. The chain recombines TRBV28 with TRBJ1-3; no clear D. V gave up 7 bases and J gave up 1 base, with 5 bases separating them. CDR1 and CDR2 (germline): MDHEN, SYDVKM. The CDR3 is 12 residues long. The CDR3 bases are TGTGCCAGCAAGTTTTCTGGAAACACCATATATTTT. Amino acid sequence: CASKFSGNTIYF.

With regard to this clonotype: A far larger clone is off by one base, so a read error is likely. This chain connects TRBV11-2 to TRBJ1-6; no reliable D call. Germline V gene lookup returns CDR1 SGHAT and CDR2 FQNNGV. The length of the CDR3 is 17 residues. V dropped 5 bases and J dropped 0 bases, with 14 bases sitting between them. CDR3 amino acids: CASSTVQTDSYNSPLHF. CDR3 sequence (DNA): TGTGCCAGCAGCACAGTACAGACGGACTCCTATAATTCACCCCTCCACTTT. The complete variable domain, with remaining parts taken from reference TRBV11-2 and TRBJ1-6, reads EAGVAQSPRYKIIEKRQSVAFWCNPISGHATLYWYQQILGQGPKLLIQFQNNGVVDDSQLPKDRFSAERLKGVDSTLKIQPAKLEDSAVYLCASSTVQTDSYNSPLHFGNGTRLTVT.

This clonotype was recorded many times. The chain uses TRBV28 and TRBJ1-2, with D possibly TRBD1 on 6 matching bases. V lost 2 bases and J lost 4, with 14 bases in between. The CDR3 is 15 residues long. The germline V gene has CDR1 MDHEN and CDR2 SYDVKM. CDR3 region: CASSLPAGDLYGYTF. The CDR3 bases are TGTGCCAGCAGTTTACCGGCAGGGGATCTCTATGGCTACACCTTC.

Turning to this clonotype: A far larger clone is just one base off, so this is likely a read error. V and J are TRBV27 and TRBJ1-5; a possible D gene is TRBD1 (5 bases). The germline V gene encodes CDR1 MNHEY and CDR2 SMNVEV (reference sequence). This CDR3 region has 15 residues. V gave up 5 bases and J gave up 6 bases, with 17 bases separating them. The DNA for the CDR3 is TGTGCCAGCAGTAATCATGGGGCGCGAGGTCAGCCCCAGCATTTT. Translating gives CASSNHGARGQPQHF.

This chain connects TRBV5-6 to TRBJ1-5; D unresolved. The CDR3 has 15 amino acids. Germline values: CDR1 SGHDT, CDR2 YYEEEE. V was shortened by 0 bases and J by 0 bases, with 7 bases between the two germline ends. The CDR3 is CASSLGGFSNQPQHF. Written as DNA, the CDR3 is TGTGCCAGCAGCTTGGGTGGGTTTAGCAATCAGCCCCAGCATTTT.

Notes on this clonotype: A far larger clone is a single base away, which makes a read error likely. The genes are TRBV6-5 and TRBJ1-5; 7 bases are shared with TRBD1. There are 16 residues in the CDR3. Germline V lookup: CDR1 MNHEY, CDR2 SVGAGI. As DNA, the CDR3 is TGTGCCAGCAGTAGATCCGGGACAGCGAGCAATCAGTCCCAGCATTTT. Its translation: CASSRSGTASNQSQHF.

This clonotype was detected ten times or more. The chain combines TRBV12-3 or TRBV12-4 with TRBJ2-7; TRBD1 might be the D (6 bases). This CDR3 region has 16 residues. The V gene lost 5 bases and the J gene lost 2 bases, with 19 bases spanning the gap. In nucleotides, the CDR3 is TGTGCCAGCAGTGGGATCTCAGGGACATTCACCTACGAGCAGTACTTC. Its translation: CASSGISGTFTYEQYF.

This clonotype occurred many times. The chain has TRBV7-9 and TRBJ1-4; D is unclear. Trimming pared 1 base from V and 2 bases from J, leaving 11 bases between. Per germline, CDR1 SEHNR and CDR2 FQNEAQ (reference sequence). The length of the CDR3 is 16 residues. This CDR3 reads CASSLGRVATNEKLFF. CDR3 coding DNA: TGTGCCAGCAGCTTAGGGAGGGTTGCGACTAATGAAAAACTGTTTTTT. Using reference TRBV7-9 and TRBJ1-4 for the parts outside the CDR3, the full variable domain is DTGVSQNPRHKITKRGQNVTFRCDPISEHNRLYWYRQTLGQGPEFLTYFQNEAQLEKSRLLSDRFSAERPKGSFSTLEIQRTEQGDSAMYLCASSLGRVATNEKLFFGSGTQLSVL.

This clonotype showed up many times. V usage is TRBV5-4 and J usage is TRBJ2-1, with TRBD1 matching over 7 bases. The ends lost 1 base at V and 9 bases at J; junction bases unmatched: 10. The CDR3 totals 15 residues. CDR1 is SGHNT, CDR2 YYREEE, per germline (reference sequence). The CDR3 protein is CASSLKGQALVEQFF. The CDR3 bases are TGTGCCAGCAGCTTGAAAGGACAGGCCCTGGTTGAGCAGTTCTTC.

This sequence joins TRBV6-2 or TRBV6-3 and TRBJ2-1; D is perhaps TRBD1 or TRBD2 (5 bases each). With 6 bases removed from V and 10 bases from J, the gap between germline ends came to 13 bases. The CDR3 spans 12 residues. Germline V gives CDR1 MNHEY, CDR2 SVGEGT. The CDR3 is CASSDGAREQFF. For the CDR3, the DNA is TGTGCCAGCAGCGACGGGGCGCGGGAGCAGTTCTTC.

The gene calls are TRBV12-3 or TRBV12-4 and TRBJ2-1; 8 bases are shared with TRBD2. V was pared by 4 bases and J by 0 bases, with 8 bases of the junction left unmatched. The CDR3 extends over 17 amino acids. Here the CDR3 DNA reads TGTGCCAGCAGTTCGCAACTAGCGGAAAACTCCTACAATGAGCAGTTCTTC. It encodes CASSSQLAENSYNEQFF.

The V gene is TRBV12-3 or TRBV12-4, the J gene TRBJ1-5; D not resolved. Trimming removed 5 bases at V and 0 bases at J, with 8 bases between. The CDR3 spans 14 residues. The CDR3 here is CASSAAPSNQPQHF. CDR3 DNA sequence: TGTGCCAGCAGTGCCGCACCTAGCAATCAGCCCCAGCATTTT.

The rearrangement uses TRBV5-1 and TRBJ2-2, with TRBD2 as a possible D gene (6 bases). CDR3 size: 16 residues. CDR1 is SGHRS and CDR2 is YFSETQ in the germline V gene. V shed 2 bases and J shed 2 bases, with 13 bases lying between them. CDR3 sequence: CASSFSAGTNTGELFF. The CDR3 DNA reads as TGCGCCAGCAGCTTTTCGGCGGGGACTAACACCGGGGAGCTGTTTTTT.

This clonotype turned up a few times. The gene calls are TRBV6-2 or TRBV6-3 and TRBJ2-1; D gene unclear. Trimming removed 5 bases from V and 1 base from J, with 6 bases in between. The CDR3 consists of 13 residues. Germline V gene data show CDR1 as MNHEY and CDR2 as SVGEGT. The CDR3 DNA reads TGTGCCAGCAGTACTGAGTCCTACAATGAGCAGTTCTTC. Protein sequence: CASSTESYNEQFF.

This clonotype was observed many times. The V gene is TRBV7-2, the J gene TRBJ1-1; 7 bases agree with TRBD1. CDR1 and CDR2 (germline): SGHTA, FQGNSA. The CDR3 is made up of 14 amino acids. J lost 1 base, V lost 6 bases, and 5 bases had no gene match. Written as DNA, the CDR3 is TGTGCCAGCAGTTTTCAGGGGGGGAACACTGAAGCTTTCTTT. This encodes CASSFQGGNTEAFF.